These 5 T cell receptor beta chains were all obtained from the same sample, sequenced in a study of monozygotic twins with inflammatory bowel disease. TCRdb derives one entry per CDR3 protein from the 5' RACE reads, leaving out DNA. The sample table sets out 300,000 to 450,000 distinct CDR3 sequences. The sample consisted of blood. The receptors were sampled from a human donor with ulcerative colitis or Crohn's disease, or a healthy co-twin of an affected twin (not recorded which).

The rearrangement links TRBV11-1 to TRBJ2-3; the TCRdb D gene call, TRBD1, has no DNA to confirm it. The CDR3 sequence is 18 residues long. CDR1 is SGHAT, CDR2 FQDESV, per germline (reference sequence). The CDR3: CASSPPRGKRGPADTQYF.

The genes are TRBV6-2 or TRBV6-3 and TRBJ2-3; TCRdb selects TRBD2, and the lack of DNA leaves this call unchecked. The CDR3 has 15 amino acids. The germline V gene has CDR1 MNHEY and CDR2 SVGEGT. CDR3 in amino acids: CASSLWGGEIDTQYF.

The chain links TRBV12-3 or TRBV12-4 to TRBJ1-6; TCRdb designates TRBD1, a call that cannot be tested without DNA. The CDR3 contains 16 residues. The CDR3 loop reads CASSLTGGRSNSPLHF.

The chain is built from TRBV10-3 and TRBJ2-5; TCRdb's assignment of TRBD1 cannot be checked, as there is no DNA. The CDR3 runs 14 residues. The germline V gene encodes CDR1 ENHRY and CDR2 SYGVKD. The CDR3 loop is CAISEDREWVAQYF.

This chain connects TRBV27 to TRBJ2-7; the TCRdb call, TRBD2, lacks DNA for checking. This CDR3 is 15 amino acids long. CDR1 MNHEY and CDR2 SMNVEV come from the germline V gene (reference sequence). CDR3 sequence reads: CASSYYRDRPYEQYF.